This is a list of T cell receptor beta chains from one sample in a study of spatial heterogeneity in lung cancer. TCRdb passed the 5' RACE reads through MiXCR, listing each CDR3 protein once. The sample carries over 45,000 distinct CDR3 sequences, roughly 5% recorded once. Sequenced here: PBMCs, sampled at surgery. The receptor source for this set is a male donor with early-stage non-small cell lung cancer. CDR3s include the opening cysteine and the closing phenylalanine or tryptophan. The D gene is left open where the match is weak. Clone size is not always given. Where it is, it says once, few, many or a class for expanded clones.

clone size: many; J gene: TRBJ1-1; V gene: TRBV28; D gene: NA; CDR3 protein: CASSLTGNTEAFF; CDR3 DNA: TGTGCCAGCAGTTTAACCGGGAACACTGAAGCTTTCTTT
clone size: NA; J gene: TRBJ2-6; V gene: TRBV4-1; D gene: NA; CDR3 protein: CASSQERDRASGANVLTF; CDR3 DNA: TGCGCCAGCAGCCAAGAACGAGACAGAGCCTCTGGGGCCAACGTCCTGACTTTC
clone size: many; J gene: TRBJ2-7; V gene: TRBV5-1; D gene: TRBD1; CDR3 protein: CASSPGQASYEQYF; CDR3 DNA: TGCGCCAGCAGCCCCGGACAGGCTTCCTACGAGCAGTACTTC
clone size: medium-sized; J gene: TRBJ2-7; V gene: TRBV4-1; D gene: NA; CDR3 protein: CASSHPGGTTYEQYF; CDR3 DNA: TGCGCCAGCAGCCATCCCGGCGGGACAACCTACGAGCAGTACTTC
clone size: many; J gene: TRBJ1-5; V gene: TRBV7-6; D gene: NA; CDR3 protein: CASSLRDYQPQHF; CDR3 DNA: TGTGCCAGCAGCTTGAGGGATTATCAGCCCCAGCATTTT
clone size: many; J gene: TRBJ2-3; V gene: TRBV6-5; D gene: TRBD2; CDR3 protein: CASSYLSGSADTQYF; CDR3 DNA: TGTGCCAGCAGTTACCTTAGCGGGAGCGCAGATACGCAGTATTTT
clone size: many; J gene: TRBJ2-5; V gene: TRBV20-1; D gene: NA; CDR3 protein: CSAREGTQTQYF; CDR3 DNA: TGCAGTGCTAGAGAGGGGACCCAGACCCAGTACTTC
clone size: many; J gene: TRBJ2-7; V gene: TRBV7-6; D gene: NA; CDR3 protein: CASSAGGPYEQYF; CDR3 DNA: TGTGCCAGCAGCGCAGGCGGGCCCTACGAGCAGTACTTC
clone size: NA; J gene: TRBJ2-7; V gene: TRBV29-1; D gene: TRBD2; CDR3 protein: CSSQGERDYEQYF; CDR3 DNA: TGCAGCTCGCAGGGTGAGCGGGATTACGAGCAGTACTTC
clone size: many; J gene: TRBJ1-3; V gene: TRBV27; D gene: NA; CDR3 protein: CASSSGTSGNTIYF; CDR3 DNA: TGTGCCAGCAGTTCCGGGACCTCTGGAAACACCATATATTTT
clone size: NA; J gene: TRBJ2-5; V gene: TRBV28; D gene: TRBD2; CDR3 protein: CASSFDLELAGERSRETQYF; CDR3 DNA: TGTGCCAGCAGTTTTGATTTGGAGCTAGCGGGGGAGCGGTCCCGAGAGACCCAGTACTTC
clone size: many; J gene: TRBJ2-2; V gene: TRBV7-6; D gene: NA; CDR3 protein: CASSLWGQNTGELFF; CDR3 DNA: TGTGCCAGCAGCTTATGGGGACAGAACACCGGGGAGCTGTTTTTT
clone size: many; J gene: TRBJ2-7; V gene: TRBV27; D gene: TRBD2; CDR3 protein: CASSSRTSGAYEQYF; CDR3 DNA: TGTGCCAGCAGTTCCCGGACTAGCGGAGCCTACGAGCAGTACTTC
clone size: many; J gene: TRBJ2-2; V gene: TRBV7-8; D gene: NA; CDR3 protein: CASSLALWTGELFF; CDR3 DNA: TGTGCCAGCAGCTTAGCGCTCTGGACCGGGGAGCTGTTTTTT
clone size: many; J gene: TRBJ1-1; V gene: TRBV28; D gene: NA; CDR3 protein: CASRWRDSNTEAFF; CDR3 DNA: TGTGCCAGCCGGTGGAGGGATTCTAACACTGAAGCTTTCTTT
clone size: few; J gene: TRBJ1-6; V gene: TRBV6-5; D gene: NA; CDR3 protein: CASSSTRITGNSPLHF; CDR3 DNA: TGTGCCAGCAGTTCCACCCGTATAACGGGTAATTCACCCCTCCACTTT
clone size: NA; J gene: TRBJ2-1; V gene: TRBV28; D gene: NA; CDR3 protein: CASSSVGRSSYNEQFF; CDR3 DNA: TGTGCCAGCAGCTCAGTGGGGCGCTCCTCCTACAATGAGCAGTTCTTC
clone size: once; J gene: TRBJ2-1; V gene: TRBV19; D gene: NA; CDR3 protein: CPSRGQSYNEQFF; CDR3 DNA: TGTCCCAGCAGGGGACAATCCTACAATGAGCAGTTCTTC
clone size: many; J gene: TRBJ2-1; V gene: TRBV29-1; D gene: TRBD2; CDR3 protein: CSVVSGRGSYNEQFF; CDR3 DNA: TGCAGCGTTGTGAGCGGGAGGGGATCCTACAATGAGCAGTTCTTC
clone size: many; J gene: TRBJ2-2; V gene: TRBV7-9; D gene: NA; CDR3 protein: CATQLTDPNTGELFF; CDR3 DNA: TGTGCCACCCAATTGACGGATCCGAACACCGGGGAGCTGTTTTTT
clone size: many; J gene: TRBJ1-4; V gene: TRBV5-1; D gene: TRBD1; CDR3 protein: CASSYDRAATNEKLFF; CDR3 DNA: TGCGCCAGCAGCTACGACAGGGCCGCAACTAATGAAAAACTGTTTTTT
clone size: many; J gene: TRBJ2-3; V gene: TRBV7-7; D gene: NA; CDR3 protein: CASSLPRDSLNTDTQYF; CDR3 DNA: TGTGCCAGCAGCTTGCCCCGGGACTCGCTGAACACAGATACGCAGTATTTT
clone size: many; J gene: TRBJ1-5; V gene: TRBV2; D gene: NA; CDR3 protein: CASMGRNQPQHF; CDR3 DNA: TGTGCCAGCATGGGACGCAATCAGCCCCAGCATTTT
clone size: many; J gene: TRBJ1-3; V gene: TRBV20-1; D gene: NA; CDR3 protein: CSARDTRSGNTIYF; CDR3 DNA: TGCAGTGCTAGAGACACGAGATCTGGAAACACCATATATTTT
clone size: many; J gene: TRBJ2-7; V gene: TRBV20-1; D gene: NA; CDR3 protein: CSARRGVGLGPYEQYF; CDR3 DNA: TGCAGTGCTAGAAGGGGGGTGGGCCTGGGGCCCTACGAGCAGTACTTC
clone size: many; J gene: TRBJ2-1; V gene: TRBV20-1; D gene: TRBD1; CDR3 protein: CSALPGTGANEQFF; CDR3 DNA: TGCAGTGCCCTTCCCGGGACAGGGGCCAATGAGCAGTTCTTC
clone size: many; J gene: TRBJ2-7; V gene: TRBV5-1; D gene: NA; CDR3 protein: CASSPGTAGYEQYF; CDR3 DNA: TGCGCCAGCAGCCCCGGGACGGCGGGCTACGAGCAGTACTTC
clone size: few; J gene: TRBJ1-2; V gene: TRBV18; D gene: NA; CDR3 protein: CASSQDYYGYTF; CDR3 DNA: TGTGCCAGCTCACAAGATTACTATGGCTACACCTTC
clone size: many; J gene: TRBJ1-1; V gene: TRBV20-1; D gene: NA; CDR3 protein: CSATKTVSMNTEAFF; CDR3 DNA: TGCAGTGCTACAAAGACAGTTTCCATGAACACTGAAGCTTTCTTT
clone size: many; J gene: TRBJ2-3; V gene: TRBV10-3; D gene: TRBD2; CDR3 protein: CAISPRAGGTDTQYF; CDR3 DNA: TGTGCCATCAGTCCGCGAGCGGGAGGCACAGATACGCAGTATTTT
clone size: many; J gene: TRBJ2-2; V gene: TRBV5-1; D gene: NA; CDR3 protein: CASSLQGQSGELFF; CDR3 DNA: TGCGCCAGCAGCTTACAGGGACAATCCGGGGAGCTGTTTTTT
clone size: many; J gene: TRBJ2-5; V gene: TRBV3-1; D gene: NA; CDR3 protein: CASSQDKWGEGSQETQYF; CDR3 DNA: TGTGCCAGCAGCCAAGATAAGTGGGGCGAGGGGAGCCAAGAGACCCAGTACTTC
clone size: many; J gene: TRBJ2-1; V gene: TRBV5-1; D gene: NA; CDR3 protein: CASSEGNSYNEQFF; CDR3 DNA: TGCGCCAGCAGCGAGGGGAACTCCTACAATGAGCAGTTCTTC
clone size: many; J gene: TRBJ1-1; V gene: TRBV25-1; D gene: NA; CDR3 protein: CASSDPTEAFF; CDR3 DNA: TGTGCCAGCAGTGACCCGACTGAAGCTTTCTTT
clone size: many; J gene: TRBJ2-3; V gene: TRBV25-1; D gene: TRBD2; CDR3 protein: CASSGDYDTQYF; CDR3 DNA: TGTGCCAGCAGTGGGGACTATGATACGCAGTATTTT
clone size: many; J gene: TRBJ2-2; V gene: TRBV13; D gene: TRBD2; CDR3 protein: CASPASGSLETGELFF; CDR3 DNA: TGTGCCAGCCCGGCTAGCGGGAGTTTAGAAACCGGGGAGCTGTTTTTT
clone size: many; J gene: TRBJ2-5; V gene: TRBV29-1; D gene: NA; CDR3 protein: CSVEGPYQETQYF; CDR3 DNA: TGCAGCGTTGAAGGACCTTACCAAGAGACCCAGTACTTC
clone size: few; J gene: TRBJ1-4; V gene: TRBV20-1; D gene: NA; CDR3 protein: CSARRAHNEKLFF; CDR3 DNA: TGCAGTGCACGTCGGGCGCACAATGAAAAACTGTTTTTT
clone size: many; J gene: TRBJ1-4; V gene: TRBV7-7; D gene: NA; CDR3 protein: CASSLGESGKLFF; CDR3 DNA: TGTGCCAGCAGCCTGGGGGAAAGTGGAAAACTGTTTTTT
clone size: few; J gene: TRBJ1-1; V gene: TRBV12-3/TRBV12-4; D gene: NA; CDR3 protein: CASRYHILTSPRSEAFF; CDR3 DNA: TGTGCCAGCAGATACCACATACTAACCAGTCCCCGGAGTGAAGCTTTCTTT
clone size: many; J gene: TRBJ1-4; V gene: TRBV15; D gene: NA; CDR3 protein: CATSAHINGYEKLFF; CDR3 DNA: TGTGCCACCAGCGCCCACATTAACGGTTATGAAAAACTGTTTTTT